This paragraph covers one TCR beta chain sequence. The sample holds a few counts of this clonotype. The target of this receptor is not known. No qualities accompany the bases; no much larger clone lies one base away. Counted from cysteine to phenylalanine, this CDR3 has 15 amino acids. The kept DNA is CDR3 alone, 45 bases in frame from the first base. Trimming accounts for 3 bases at V and 4 bases at J, while the number of junction bases matched to no gene is 8. The germline V gene specifies KGHSH as CDR1 and LQKENI as CDR2. Library creation used RACE. The sequencer listed for this sample is NextSeq 500. Library preparation attached unique molecular identifiers to individual cDNA molecules for quantitative, reproducible TCR counting. Both TCR alpha and TCR beta chains were sequenced from each blood RNA sample. As for the authors' bioinformatics: The median number of TCRs per sample was over 95,000, ranging from about 20,000 to 750,000. The Decombinator software suite was used to annotate the V, J and CDR3 of the TCR reads. For the PS versus PT1 abundance plots, all samples were subsampled to the same number of TCRs (28,000). TCRs were defined as expanded if absent before sensitization and observed at least eight times at the 2-week time point. TCRdb redid the processing of the public reads, applying fastp at Q25 and MiXCR, and retained in-frame beta chains. Each entry is one CDR3 protein sequence, shown with its most common DNA and genes. The V and J calls, along with clone size, are taken from TCRdb and not from the paper's own processing. This sample lists about 120,000 distinct CDR3 sequences; 12% to 15% were detected once. The top ten constitute less than 0.95% of the sample.

This sample is part of a study of human T cells and chemical hapten exposure (dated by TCRdb to the early 2020s). Context from the whole study: For sensitization, 2% DPC in acetone was applied to a roughly 2 cm by roughly 2 cm area of upper inner arm skin. The patient cohort, mostly female, included alopecia areata with under or over 50% scalp involvement, alopecia totalis and alopecia universalis. Blood samples were taken from patients before sensitization (week 0) and then at 2, 6 and about 24 weeks after DPC sensitization. Libraries were pooled for sequencing, and per-sample TCR yields varied mainly because of small differences in library volumes within the pool. Throughout the study period of around 24 weeks, patients also received therapeutic DPC doses to the scalp every week. The study tracked peripheral blood TCR repertoire changes in vivo during primary and secondary sensitization to the hapten diphenylcyclopropenone (DPC) in alopecia patients. Twenty-nine alopecia patients provided blood for TCR sequencing at one to four time points (pre-sensitization, 2, 6 and 24 weeks). Patch testing on the upper back used Finn chambers containing 0.01% DPC, with scoring done after 6 days according to International Contact Dermatitis Research Group standards. General conclusions and limits of the study: DPC sensitization did not change the number of TCRs with a frequency above 1 in 1000, and there was no evidence of changes in global repertoire structure. Expanded TCRs formed significantly more large CDR3 similarity clusters than pre-sensitization or healthy control sets, consistent with antigen-driven responses. Patch test score was positively correlated with the number of PT1 expanded TCRs, with significance at thresholds 8, 16 and 32 but not at 4. After repeated subsampling, the strength of the expansion versus patch-test correlation and the threshold at which it became significant changed. Because every patient had alopecia, a presumed autoimmune disease, the patients' immune response might differ from that of healthy individuals.

Explained via the paper, the time point label denotes: patch test 1, 2 weeks after DPC sensitization. Sample treatment or condition, as interpreted from the label and publication: therapeutic diphenylcyclopropenone sensitization with weekly scalp DPC. At each patch-test visit, blood was drawn before the patch test was applied. Patients were eligible if aged 18 to 70, diagnosed with alopecia and judged suitable for DPC therapy, and pregnant patients were excluded. Total RNA was extracted from unfractionated whole blood that had been collected in Tempus Blood RNA tubes. The TCR was taken from a man younger than 35 with alopecia areata. Some clones in this sample may be carry-over from other donors' samples. The source was whole blood, collected in connection with sensitization to the hapten diphenylcyclopropenone (DPC). The chain was built from TRBV18 and TRBJ1-1; TRBD1 aligns with 7 central bases. The CDR3 reads as follows: CASSPPRQGGTEAFF. The nucleotides read TGTGCCAGCTCACCTCCTCGACAGGGAGGCACTGAAGCTTTCTTT.